Shown below are 10 T cell receptor beta chains from a single sample sequenced in a study of technical replicates of blood from several donors. The repertoire was sequenced with immunoSEQ multiplex PCR; TCRdb's copy has only in-frame clones and lacks some. The data show roughly 70,000 clones, with approximately 93% seen just once and 4.7% held by the top ten. Sequencing was carried out using PBMCs. These TCRs come from a human donor in good health. Some clones in this sample may be carry-over from other donors' samples.

This chain uses TRBV7-2 with TRBJ2-7, with D uncertain. V lost 5 bases and J lost 4, with 9 bases in between. This CDR3 region has 12 residues. Germline CDR1 and CDR2: SGHTA and FQGNSA. CDR3 sequence (DNA): TGTGCCAGCAGCCCCTCTGAGTACGAGCAGTACTTC. It codes for CASSPSEYEQYF.

The V call is TRBV7-2, the J call TRBJ2-1; 9 nucleotides align to TRBD1. This CDR3 comprises 14 residues. V was clipped by 5 bases and J by 10 bases; unmatched bases: 9. Germline V CDR1 and CDR2: SGHTA, FQGNSA. The CDR3 loop reads CASSLPGQGSEQFF. CDR3 DNA sequence: TGTGCCAGCAGCCTGCCCGGACAGGGGAGCGAGCAGTTCTTC.

The chain couples TRBV7-2 to TRBJ2-4; tentatively, D is TRBD1 (6 bases). In germline, CDR1 is SGHTA, CDR2 FQGNSA. The CDR3 extends over 14 amino acids. Between the trimmed V and J ends, which lost 5 bases and 9 bases, there was a span of 17 bases. CDR3 region: CASSRFDRKGIQYF. The CDR3 DNA sequence: TGTGCCAGCAGCCGCTTCGACAGGAAGGGCATTCAGTACTTC.

The genes are TRBV25-1 and TRBJ2-2, with 9 positions matching TRBD1. Germline V gene lookup returns CDR1 MGHDK and CDR2 SYGVNS. Trimming cost V 11 bases and J 5 bases; bases outside gene matches: 6. The CDR3 has 13 residues. This CDR3 reads CACSGTGTGELFF. Here the CDR3 DNA reads TGTGCCTGCTCCGGGACAGGGACCGGGGAGCTGTTTTTT.

The chain carries TRBV4-2 and TRBJ2-3; 7 bases match TRBD2. The germline V gene has CDR1 LGHNA and CDR2 YNFKEQ. The V segment lost 8 bases and the J segment 5 bases; nucleotides outside the gene matches: 10. CDR3 size: 14 residues. The CDR3 sequence is CASPAGGSLDTQYF. The DNA for the CDR3 is TGTGCCAGCCCAGCCGGCGGGAGTTTAGATACGCAGTATTTT.

This chain connects TRBV7-7 to TRBJ2-2, with D possibly being TRBD1 (5 bases). CDR3 length: 13 residues. V lost 4 bases and J 3 bases, leaving 6 bases between the germline ends. Per germline, CDR1 SSHAT and CDR2 FNYEAQ (reference sequence). CDR3: CASSSTDTGELFF. In DNA, the CDR3 is TGTGCCAGCAGCTCGACAGACACCGGGGAGCTGTTTTTT.

V usage is TRBV10-3 and J usage is TRBJ2-2; D may be TRBD1 (5 bases). CDR1 is ENHRY, CDR2 SYGVKD, per germline. The CDR3 extends over 14 amino acids. Trimming pared 10 bases from V and 3 bases from J, leaving 15 bases between. The CDR3 region is CASFPGSDTGELFF. The CDR3 DNA follows: TGTGCCAGCTTCCCAGGGTCCGACACCGGGGAGCTGTTTTTT.

V and J are TRBV25-1 and TRBJ1-1; 9 positions match TRBD1. This CDR3 spans 15 amino acids. J lost 3 bases, V lost 3 bases, and 5 bases had no gene match. Germline values: CDR1 MGHDK, CDR2 SYGVNS. The CDR3 sequence: CASSDPGTGHTEAFF. Here the CDR3 DNA reads TGTGCCAGCAGTGATCCCGGGACAGGGCACACTGAAGCTTTCTTT.

The genes are TRBV9 and TRBJ2-1; 11 nucleotides match TRBD2. The CDR3 sequence is 18 residues long. J was trimmed by 7 bases and V by 3 bases; bases with no gene match: 15. Germline V gene lookup returns CDR1 SGDLS and CDR2 YYNGEE. The CDR3 nucleotides are TGTGCCAGCAGCGCGAACTCATATAGCGGGGGGGCTGGGAATGAGCAGTTCTTC. It yields the protein CASSANSYSGGAGNEQFF.

The chain carries TRBV10-3 and TRBJ1-1; 10 positions match TRBD1. V was pared by 4 bases and J by 3 bases, with 5 bases of the junction left unmatched. CDR3 length: 15 amino acids. In germline, CDR1 is ENHRY, CDR2 SYGVKD. CDR3 region: CAISADRGFYTEAFF. CDR3 DNA sequence: TGTGCCATCAGTGCGGACAGGGGGTTTTACACTGAAGCTTTCTTT.